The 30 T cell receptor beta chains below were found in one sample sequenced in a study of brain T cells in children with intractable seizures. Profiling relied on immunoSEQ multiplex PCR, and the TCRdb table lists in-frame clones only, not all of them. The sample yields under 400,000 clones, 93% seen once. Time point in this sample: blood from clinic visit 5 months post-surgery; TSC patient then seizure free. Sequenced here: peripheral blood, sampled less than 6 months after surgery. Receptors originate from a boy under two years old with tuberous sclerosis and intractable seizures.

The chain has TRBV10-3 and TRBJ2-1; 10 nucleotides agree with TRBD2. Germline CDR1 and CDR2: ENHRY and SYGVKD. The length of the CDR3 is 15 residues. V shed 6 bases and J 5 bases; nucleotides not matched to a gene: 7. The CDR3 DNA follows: TGTGCCATCAGACATAGCGGGGGGCAACACAATGAGCAGTTCTTC. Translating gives CAIRHSGGQHNEQFF.

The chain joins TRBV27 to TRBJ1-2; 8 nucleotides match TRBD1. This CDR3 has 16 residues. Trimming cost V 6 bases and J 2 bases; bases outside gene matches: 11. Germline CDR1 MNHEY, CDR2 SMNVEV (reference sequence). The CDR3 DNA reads TGTGCCAGCAGCCGAACCGGGACAGGAGTCAACTATGGCTACACCTTC. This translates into CASSRTGTGVNYGYTF.

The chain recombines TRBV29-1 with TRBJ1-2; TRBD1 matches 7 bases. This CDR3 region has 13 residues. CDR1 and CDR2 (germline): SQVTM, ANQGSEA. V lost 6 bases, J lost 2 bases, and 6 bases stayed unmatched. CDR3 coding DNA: TGCAGCGTGGCTCTGACAGGGAACTATGGCTACACCTTC. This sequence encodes CSVALTGNYGYTF.

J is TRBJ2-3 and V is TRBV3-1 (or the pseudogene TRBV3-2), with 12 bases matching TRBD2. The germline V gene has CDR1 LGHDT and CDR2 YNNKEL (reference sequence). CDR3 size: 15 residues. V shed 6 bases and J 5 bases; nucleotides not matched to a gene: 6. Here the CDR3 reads CASSHGLAGQDTQYF. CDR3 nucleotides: TGTGCCAGCAGTCATGGACTAGCGGGACAAGATACGCAGTATTTT.

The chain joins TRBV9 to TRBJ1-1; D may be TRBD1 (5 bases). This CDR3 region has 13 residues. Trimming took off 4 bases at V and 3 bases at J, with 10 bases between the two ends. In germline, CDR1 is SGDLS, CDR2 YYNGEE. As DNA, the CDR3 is TGTGCCAGCAGCTCCGCAGGGTACACTGAAGCTTTCTTT. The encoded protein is CASSSAGYTEAFF.

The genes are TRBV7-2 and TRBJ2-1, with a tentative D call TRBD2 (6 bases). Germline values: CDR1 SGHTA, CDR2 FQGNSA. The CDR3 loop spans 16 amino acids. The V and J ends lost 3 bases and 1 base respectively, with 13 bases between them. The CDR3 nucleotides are TGTGCCAGCAGCTTCACCGGGACTCTTTCCTACAATGAGCAGTTCTTC. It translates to CASSFTGTLSYNEQFF. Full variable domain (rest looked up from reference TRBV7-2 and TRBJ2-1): GAGVSQSPSNKVTEKGKDVELRCDPISGHTALYWYRQSLGQGLEFLIYFQGNSAPDKSGLPSDRFSAERTGGSVSTLTIQRTQQEDSAVYLCASSFTGTLSYNEQFFGPGTRLTVL.

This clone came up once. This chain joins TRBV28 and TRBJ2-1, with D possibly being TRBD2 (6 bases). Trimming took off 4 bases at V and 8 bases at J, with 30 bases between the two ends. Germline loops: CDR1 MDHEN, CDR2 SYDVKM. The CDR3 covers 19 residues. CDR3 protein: CASSSLLHLSGEARYEQFF. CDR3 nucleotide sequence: TGTGCCAGCAGTTCCCTACTCCATCTCTCGGGGGAGGCCAGATATGAGCAGTTCTTC.

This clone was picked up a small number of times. In DNA, the CDR3 is TGTGCCTGGAGTGTAAGGGACAGGGGACCAGAGCAGTACTTC. Translated: CAWSVRDRGPEQYF. The genes are TRBV30 and TRBJ2-7; 10 bases are shared with TRBD1. V shed 0 bases and J 7 bases; nucleotides not matched to a gene: 6. The CDR3 has 14 residues. CDR1 GTSNPN and CDR2 SVGIG come from the germline V gene (reference sequence).

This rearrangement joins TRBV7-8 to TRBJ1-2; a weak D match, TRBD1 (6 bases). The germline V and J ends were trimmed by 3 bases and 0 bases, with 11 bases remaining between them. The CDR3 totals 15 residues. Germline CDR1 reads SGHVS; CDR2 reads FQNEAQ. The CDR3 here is CASSLERTANYGYTF. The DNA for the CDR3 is TGTGCCAGCAGCTTGGAAAGGACAGCTAACTATGGCTACACCTTC.

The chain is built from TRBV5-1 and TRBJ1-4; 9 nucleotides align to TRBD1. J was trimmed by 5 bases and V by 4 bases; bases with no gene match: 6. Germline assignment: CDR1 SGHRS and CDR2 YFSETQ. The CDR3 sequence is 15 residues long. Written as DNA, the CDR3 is TGCGCCAGCAGCCCGGACGACAGGGGGAATGAAAAACTGTTTTTT. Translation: CASSPDDRGNEKLFF.

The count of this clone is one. In DNA, the CDR3 is TGTGCCAGCCTTCAGGACACCGAATACAACAATGAGCAGTTCTTC. Amino acids: CASLQDTEYNNEQFF. The rearrangement uses TRBV25-1 and TRBJ2-1; the D gene is possibly TRBD1 (5 bases). V was trimmed by 8 bases and J by 5 bases, leaving 19 bases between them. The CDR3 sequence is 15 residues long. Per the germline V gene, CDR1 is MGHDK and CDR2 is SYGVNS.

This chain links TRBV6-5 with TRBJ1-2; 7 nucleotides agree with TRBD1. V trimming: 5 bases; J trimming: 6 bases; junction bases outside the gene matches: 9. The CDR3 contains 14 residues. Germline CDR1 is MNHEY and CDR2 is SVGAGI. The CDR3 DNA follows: TGTGCCAGCAGTCGCTACACAGGGGAAGATGGCTACACCTTC. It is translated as CASSRYTGEDGYTF.

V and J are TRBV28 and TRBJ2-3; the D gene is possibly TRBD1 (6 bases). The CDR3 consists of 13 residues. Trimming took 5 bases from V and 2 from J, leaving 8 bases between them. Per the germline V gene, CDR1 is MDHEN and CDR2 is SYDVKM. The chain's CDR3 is CASSRGSTDTQYF. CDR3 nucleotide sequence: TGTGCCAGCAGTAGGGGGTCCACAGATACGCAGTATTTT.

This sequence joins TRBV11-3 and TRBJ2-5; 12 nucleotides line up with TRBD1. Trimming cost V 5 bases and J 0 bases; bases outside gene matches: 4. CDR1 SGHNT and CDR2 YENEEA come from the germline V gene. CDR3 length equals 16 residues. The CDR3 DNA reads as TGTGCCAGCAGCGCTGGGACAGGGGGCTACCAAGAGACCCAGTACTTC. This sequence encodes CASSAGTGGYQETQYF.

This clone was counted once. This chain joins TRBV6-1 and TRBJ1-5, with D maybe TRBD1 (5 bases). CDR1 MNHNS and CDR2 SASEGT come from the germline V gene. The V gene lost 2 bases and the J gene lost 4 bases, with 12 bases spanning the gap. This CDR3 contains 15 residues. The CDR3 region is CASSEWGRMNQPQHF. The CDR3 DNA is TGTGCCAGCAGTGAATGGGGACGGATGAATCAGCCCCAGCATTTT.

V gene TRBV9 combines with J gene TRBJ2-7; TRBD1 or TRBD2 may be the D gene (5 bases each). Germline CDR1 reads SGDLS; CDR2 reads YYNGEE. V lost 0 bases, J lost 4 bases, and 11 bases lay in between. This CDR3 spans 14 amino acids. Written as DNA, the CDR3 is TGTGCCAGCAGCGTAGCTGGGGGTCATTACGAGCAGTACTTC. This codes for CASSVAGGHYEQYF.

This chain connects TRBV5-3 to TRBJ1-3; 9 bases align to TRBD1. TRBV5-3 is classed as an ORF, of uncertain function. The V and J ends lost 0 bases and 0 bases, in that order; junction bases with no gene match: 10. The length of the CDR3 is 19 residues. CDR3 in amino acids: CARSLGTGVIEDSGNTIYF. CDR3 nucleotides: TGTGCCAGAAGCTTGGGGACAGGGGTAATCGAGGACTCTGGAAACACCATATATTTT.

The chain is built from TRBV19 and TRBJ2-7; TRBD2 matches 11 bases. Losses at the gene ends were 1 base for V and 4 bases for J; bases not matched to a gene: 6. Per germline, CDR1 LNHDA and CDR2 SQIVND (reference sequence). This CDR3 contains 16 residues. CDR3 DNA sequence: TGTGCCAGTAGTATAGGGTTAGTAGCGGGAGGGTACGAGCAGTACTTC. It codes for CASSIGLVAGGYEQYF. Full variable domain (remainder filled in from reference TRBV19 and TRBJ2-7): DGGITQSPKYLFRKEGQNVTLSCEQNLNHDAMYWYRQDPGQGLRLIYYSQIVNDFQKGDIAEGYSVSREKKESFPLTVTSAQKNPTAFYLCASSIGLVAGGYEQYFGPGTRLTVT.

CDR3 sequence reads: CASSLRVGNTEAFF. The CDR3, as DNA: TGCGCCAGCAGCCTAAGAGTCGGAAACACTGAAGCTTTCTTT. V gene TRBV4-1 combines with J gene TRBJ1-1; no firm D call. Germline values: CDR1 MGHRA, CDR2 YSYEKL. V shed 4 bases and J shed 2 bases, with 11 bases lying between them. The CDR3 runs to 14 residues.

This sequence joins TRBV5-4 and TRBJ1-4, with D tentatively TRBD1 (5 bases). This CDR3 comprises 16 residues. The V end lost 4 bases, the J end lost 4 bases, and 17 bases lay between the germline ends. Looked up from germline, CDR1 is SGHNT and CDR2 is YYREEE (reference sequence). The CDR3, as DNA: TGTGCCAGCAGCACCCAAACAGGTGCCCATAATGAAAAACTGTTTTTT. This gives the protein CASSTQTGAHNEKLFF.

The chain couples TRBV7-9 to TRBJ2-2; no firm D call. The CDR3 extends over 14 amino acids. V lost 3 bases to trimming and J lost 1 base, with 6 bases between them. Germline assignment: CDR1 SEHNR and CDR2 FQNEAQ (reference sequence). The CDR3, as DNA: TGTGCCAGCAGCTTCCGACAGAACACCGGGGAGCTGTTTTTT. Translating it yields CASSFRQNTGELFF. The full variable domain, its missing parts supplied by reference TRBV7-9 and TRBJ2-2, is DTGVSQNPRHKITKRGQNVTFRCDPISEHNRLYWYRQTLGQGPEFLTYFQNEAQLEKSRLLSDRFSAERPKGSFSTLEIQRTEQGDSAMYLCASSFRQNTGELFFGEGSRLTVL.

The CDR3 coding sequence is TGTGCCAGCAGCTATACAGGGAATACGGGCTACACCTTC. Its protein is CASSYTGNTGYTF. The V and J genes are TRBV6-5 and TRBJ1-2, with D maybe TRBD1 (6 bases). In germline, CDR1 is MNHEY, CDR2 SVGAGI. The length of the CDR3 is 13 residues. Between the trimmed V and J ends, which lost 6 bases and 8 bases, there was a span of 16 bases.

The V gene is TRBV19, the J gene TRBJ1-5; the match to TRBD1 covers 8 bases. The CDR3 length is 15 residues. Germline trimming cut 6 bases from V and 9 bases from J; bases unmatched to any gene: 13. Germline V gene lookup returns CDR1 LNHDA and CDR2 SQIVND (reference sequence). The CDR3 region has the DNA TGTGCCAGTAGACCCCGGGACAGGTGGGGGAGGCCCCAGCATTTT. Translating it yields CASRPRDRWGRPQHF. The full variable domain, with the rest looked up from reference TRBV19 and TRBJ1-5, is DGGITQSPKYLFRKEGQNVTLSCEQNLNHDAMYWYRQDPGQGLRLIYYSQIVNDFQKGDIAEGYSVSREKKESFPLTVTSAQKNPTAFYLCASRPRDRWGRPQHFGDGTRLSIL.

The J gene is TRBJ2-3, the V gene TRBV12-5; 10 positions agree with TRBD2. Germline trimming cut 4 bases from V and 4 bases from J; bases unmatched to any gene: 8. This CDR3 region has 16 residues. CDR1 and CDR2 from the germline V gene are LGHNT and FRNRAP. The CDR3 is CASGSAGTSVADTQYF. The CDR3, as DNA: TGTGCTAGTGGTTCGGCCGGGACTAGCGTCGCAGATACGCAGTATTTT.

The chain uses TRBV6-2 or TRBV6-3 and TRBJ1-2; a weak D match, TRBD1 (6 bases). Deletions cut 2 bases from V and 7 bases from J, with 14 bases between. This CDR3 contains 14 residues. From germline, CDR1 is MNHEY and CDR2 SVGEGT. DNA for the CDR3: TGTGCCAGCAGTTACCCCACAGGGACCCCTGGCTACACCTTC. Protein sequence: CASSYPTGTPGYTF.

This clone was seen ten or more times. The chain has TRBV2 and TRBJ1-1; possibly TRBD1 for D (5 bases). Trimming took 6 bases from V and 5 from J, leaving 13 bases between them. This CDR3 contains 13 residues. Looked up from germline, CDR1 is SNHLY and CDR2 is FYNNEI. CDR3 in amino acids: CASRVGGVTEAFF. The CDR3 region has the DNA TGTGCCAGCAGGGTCGGGGGAGTGACTGAAGCTTTCTTT. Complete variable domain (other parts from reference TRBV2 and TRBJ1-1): EPEVTQTPSHQVTQMGQEVILRCVPISNHLYFYWYRQILGQKVEFLVSFYNNEISEKSEIFDDQFSVERPDGSNFTLKIRSTKLEDSAMYFCASRVGGVTEAFFGQGTRLTVV.

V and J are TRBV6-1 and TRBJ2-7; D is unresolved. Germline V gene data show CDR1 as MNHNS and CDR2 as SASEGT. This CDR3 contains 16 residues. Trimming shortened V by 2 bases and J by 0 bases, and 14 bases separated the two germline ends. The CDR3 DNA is TGTGCCAGCAGTGAACTTCTCCGACTGCCCTCCTACGAGCAGTACTTC. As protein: CASSELLRLPSYEQYF.

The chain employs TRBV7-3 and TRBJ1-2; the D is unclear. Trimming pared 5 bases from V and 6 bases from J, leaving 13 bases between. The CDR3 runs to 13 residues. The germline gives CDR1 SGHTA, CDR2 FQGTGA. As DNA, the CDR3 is TGTGCCAGCAGCCTAGGGCCATCTCATGGCTACACCTTC. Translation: CASSLGPSHGYTF.

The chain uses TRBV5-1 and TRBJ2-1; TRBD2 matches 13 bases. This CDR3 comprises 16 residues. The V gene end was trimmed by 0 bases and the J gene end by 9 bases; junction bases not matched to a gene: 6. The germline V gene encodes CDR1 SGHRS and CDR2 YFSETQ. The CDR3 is CASSLVGTSGEGEQFF. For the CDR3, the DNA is TGCGCCAGCAGCTTGGTTGGGACTAGCGGGGAAGGTGAGCAGTTCTTC.

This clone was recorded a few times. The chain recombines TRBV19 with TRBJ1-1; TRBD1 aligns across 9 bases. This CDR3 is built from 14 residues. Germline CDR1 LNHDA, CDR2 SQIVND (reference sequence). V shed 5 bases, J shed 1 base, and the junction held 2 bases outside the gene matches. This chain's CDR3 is CASSRQGGNTEAFF. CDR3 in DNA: TGTGCCAGTAGTCGACAGGGGGGGAACACTGAAGCTTTCTTT.